This T cell receptor beta chain was recorded in a study of CD8+ T cells in alopecia areata. It was from alopecia areata patients that lesional scalp punch biopsies and peripheral blood were collected. Turning to this clone: The antigen is undetermined.

CDR1 and CDR2 (germline): SQVTM, ANQGSEA. V was clipped by 5 bases and J by 8 bases, with 12 bases between them. This CDR3 region has 11 residues. It was cDNA, reverse transcribed from extracted RNA, that served as the sequencing template. Here immunoSEQ multiplex PCR was the method, and the copy in TCRdb shows in-frame clones only, minus some. The sample has some 120,000 clones, around 50% seen once. Study-level findings and limits: Sequences from scalp samples also cover resident alphabeta T cells of normal skin. Higher clonality than in normal scalp was seen in lesional scalp, especially alopecia totalis/universalis.

This chain joins TRBV29-1 and TRBJ1-2; D gene ambiguous. Sequencing input: NKG2D-low CD8+ T cells sorted from blood. This sequence was found in a human donor with alopecia areata. The DNA of the CDR3 is TGCAGCGTTTACCGCCTGGGAGGCTACACCTTC. Translation gives CSVYRLGGYTF.